This TCR beta chain was found in a study of response to subunit inactivated influenza vaccine. CDR3 length: 13 amino acids. Germline CDR1 and CDR2: SNHLY and FYNNEI. Trimming removed 6 bases at V and 3 bases at J, with 12 bases between. TCRdb analysed the RT-PCR reads with MiXCR anew, one entry per CDR3 protein. Of hundreds of thousands of distinct CDR3 sequences in the sample, approximately 10% were seen once. This sample was shared with a second study, whose subject was T cells expressing NK-cell markers. That source reports: What made the TCR beta cDNA was 5'RACE template switching with UMIs. In the group of eight sequenced donors, seven were HCMV-seropositive and one was seronegative.

This chain connects TRBV2 to TRBJ2-7; D ambiguous. This receptor was obtained from a man over 45 who received an inactivated influenza vaccine. This sample comprised PBMCs from blood, obtained on the day of vaccination. CDR3 in amino acids: CASSGPFHYEQYF. For the CDR3, the DNA is TGTGCCAGCAGCGGACCCTTCCACTACGAGCAGTACTTC. Looking up the rest from reference TRBV2 and TRBJ2-7 gives the full variable domain: EPEVTQTPSHQVTQMGQEVILRCVPISNHLYFYWYRQILGQKVEFLVSFYNNEISEKSEIFDDQFSVERPDGSNFTLKIRSTKLEDSAMYFCASSGPFHYEQYFGPGTRLTVT.